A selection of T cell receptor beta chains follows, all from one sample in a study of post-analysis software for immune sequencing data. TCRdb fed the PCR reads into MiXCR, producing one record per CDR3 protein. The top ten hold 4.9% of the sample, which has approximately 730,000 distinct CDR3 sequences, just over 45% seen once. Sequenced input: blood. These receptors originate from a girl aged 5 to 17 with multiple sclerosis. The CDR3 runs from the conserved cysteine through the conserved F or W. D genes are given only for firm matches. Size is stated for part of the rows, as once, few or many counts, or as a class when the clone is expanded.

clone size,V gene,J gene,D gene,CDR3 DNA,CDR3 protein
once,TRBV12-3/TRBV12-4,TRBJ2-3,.,TGTGCCAGCAGTTTTCGAGCGGCCTTACCCACAGATACGCAGTATTTT,CASSFRAALPTDTQYF
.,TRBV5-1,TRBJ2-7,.,TGCGCCAGCAGCTCCATGGGGGACACTTCCTACGAGCAGTACTTC,CASSSMGDTSYEQYF
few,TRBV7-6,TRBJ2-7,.,TGTGCCAGCAGCTCATTCAAGACGACCAAGGCCCACGAGCAGTACTTC,CASSSFKTTKAHEQYF
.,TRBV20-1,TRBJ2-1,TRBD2,TGCAGTGCTAGAGTCGGGGCGGGAGTGGGCTACAATGAGCAGTTCTTC,CSARVGAGVGYNEQFF
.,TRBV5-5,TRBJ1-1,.,TGTGCCAGCAGCTTGGCTCCCACTGAAGCTTTCTTT,CASSLAPTEAFF
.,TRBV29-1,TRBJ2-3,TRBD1,TGCAGCATAAGGACAGGGATGACAGATACGCAGTATTTT,CSIRTGMTDTQYF
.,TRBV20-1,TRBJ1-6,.,TGCAGTGCTAGCACCGGGTATAATTCACCCCTCCACTTT,CSASTGYNSPLHF
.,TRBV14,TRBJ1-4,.,TGTGCCAGCAGCTCTCAAATGGATGAAAAACTGTTTTTT,CASSSQMDEKLFF
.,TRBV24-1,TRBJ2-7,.,TGTGCCACCAGTGACCCGACCTCATACGAGCAGTACTTC,CATSDPTSYEQYF
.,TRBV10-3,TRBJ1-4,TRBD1,TGTGCCATCAGAGACGGACAGGGTGAAAAACTGTTTTTT,CAIRDGQGEKLFF
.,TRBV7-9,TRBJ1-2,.,TGTGCCAGTTACGCAGGGATAGATGGCTACACCTTC,CASYAGIDGYTF
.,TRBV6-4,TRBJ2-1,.,TGTGCCAGCAGTGACTCGTCCGGGGGATTCTACAATGAGCAGTTCTTC,CASSDSSGGFYNEQFF
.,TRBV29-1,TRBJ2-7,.,TGCAGCGCCTCCTCCTACAATGAGCAGTACTTC,CSASSYNEQYF
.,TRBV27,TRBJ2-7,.,TGTGCCGTAGGGGGATCCTACGAGCAGTACTTC,CAVGGSYEQYF
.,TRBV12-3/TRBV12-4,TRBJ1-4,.,TGTGCCAGCAGTTTCGGACGGAACGCTTATGAAAAACTGTTTTTT,CASSFGRNAYEKLFF
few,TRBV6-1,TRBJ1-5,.,TGTGCCAGCAGTGAAGGAGAAGGGCTCAATCAGCCCCAGCATTTT,CASSEGEGLNQPQHF
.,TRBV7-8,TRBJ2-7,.,TGTGCCAGCAGCCGCGCTTTGGGTCCTGTTTCCTACGAGCAGTACTTC,CASSRALGPVSYEQYF
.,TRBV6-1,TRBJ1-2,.,TGTGCCAGCAAGGCAGGAGCTAACTATGGCTACACCTTC,CASKAGANYGYTF
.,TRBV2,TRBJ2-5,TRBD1,TGTGCCAGCAGAGGGACAGGGCGCCAAGAGACCCAGTACTTC,CASRGTGRQETQYF
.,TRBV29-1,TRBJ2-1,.,TGCAGCGCGCTACAGAGAGGGGGGAAGGTCTCGAAGCGCCAACAGAGCAATGAGCAGTTCTTC,CSALQRGGKVSKRQQSNEQFF
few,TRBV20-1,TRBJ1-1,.,TGCAGTGCCCTACCTTGGGTGAACACTGAAGCTTTCTTT,CSALPWVNTEAFF
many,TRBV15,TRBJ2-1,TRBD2,TGTGCCACCAGCAGTCCAGCGGGAGCCTACAATGAGCAGTTCTTC,CATSSPAGAYNEQFF
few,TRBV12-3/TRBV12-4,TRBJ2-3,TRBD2,TGTGCCAGCAGTCTCGACCTTAGCGGGGGAAGCACAGATACGCAGTATTTT,CASSLDLSGGSTDTQYF
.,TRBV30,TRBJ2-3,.,TGTGCCTGGACCCCGGCGGGCCGTACGCAGTATTTT,CAWTPAGRTQYF
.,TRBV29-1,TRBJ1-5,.,TGCAGCGTTGAGGGGGACAATCAGCCCCAGCATTTT,CSVEGDNQPQHF
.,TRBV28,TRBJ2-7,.,TGTGCCAGCAGTTTGGCACGGAGGGCCTACGAGCAGTACTTC,CASSLARRAYEQYF
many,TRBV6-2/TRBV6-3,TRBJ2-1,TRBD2,TGTGCCAGCACTGAGCGGGAGGCCACCACAGAGCAGTTCTTC,CASTEREATTEQFF
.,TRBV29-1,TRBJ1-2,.,TGCAGCGTTGGGGAGGAATCCTATGGCTACACCTTC,CSVGEESYGYTF
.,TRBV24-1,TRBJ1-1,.,TGTGCCACCAGTACCACCCAGGCCATGAACACTGAAGCTTTCTTT,CATSTTQAMNTEAFF
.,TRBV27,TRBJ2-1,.,TGTGCCAGCAACATCGGTAATGAGCAGTTCTTC,CASNIGNEQFF
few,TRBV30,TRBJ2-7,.,TGTGCCTCCCTTAGCACTGGGGTTTACGAGCAGTACTTC,CASLSTGVYEQYF
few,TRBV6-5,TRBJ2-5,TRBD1,TGTGCCAGTCAGGGGGCAGAGACCCAGTACTTC,CASQGAETQYF
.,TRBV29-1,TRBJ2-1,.,TGCAGCGTTGAAGACGGGGCAGTCTACAATGAGCAGTTCTTC,CSVEDGAVYNEQFF
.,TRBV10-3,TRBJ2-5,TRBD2,TGTGCCATCAGTGATTTCACGGCTAGCGGGAATGCAGAGACCCAGTACTTC,CAISDFTASGNAETQYF
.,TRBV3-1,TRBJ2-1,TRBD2,TGTGCCAGCAGCCAAGACGGGGCTACTAGCGTGGAACAGTTCTTC,CASSQDGATSVEQFF
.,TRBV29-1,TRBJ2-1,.,TGCAGCGTTGAAGATAGGACCGCCTCGGTGGGGAATGAGCAGTTCTTC,CSVEDRTASVGNEQFF
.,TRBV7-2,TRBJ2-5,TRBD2,TGTGCCAGCAGCTTAAGTACCCCGGCTAGCGGGGGGTACCAAGAGACCCAGTACTTC,CASSLSTPASGGYQETQYF
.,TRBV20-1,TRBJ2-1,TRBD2,TGCAGTGCTACCCCGGGACTAGCGGGGTACAATGAGCAGTTCTTC,CSATPGLAGYNEQFF
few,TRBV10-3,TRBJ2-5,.,TGTGCCATCAGTGAGTCGGTGGGAACGGAGACCCAGTACTTC,CAISESVGTETQYF
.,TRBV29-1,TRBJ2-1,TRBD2,TGCAGCGTTGAGAAGCGGGAGGCATCCTACAATGAGCAGTTCTTC,CSVEKREASYNEQFF
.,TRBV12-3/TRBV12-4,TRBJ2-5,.,TGTGCCAGCAGTCCCCCATCTCTCGAGCAGACCCAGTACTTC,CASSPPSLEQTQYF
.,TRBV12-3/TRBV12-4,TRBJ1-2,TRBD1,TGTGCCAGCAGTTGGGGACAGATGTCTAACTATGGCTACACCTTC,CASSWGQMSNYGYTF